This TCR beta chain originates from a study of a mutant IDH1 vaccine in newly diagnosed glioma. Findings of the study overall: Pseudoprogression appeared independent of alterations in top peripheral clonotypes.

Sequencing used immunoSEQ multiplex PCR; TCRdb keeps in-frame clones, though not all of them. The sample gives tens of thousands of clones, 90% to 95% of which show up once; over 9% is in the top ten. Germline-derived CDR1 and CDR2 are MGHRA and YSYEKL. CDR3 length: 16 amino acids. On this clone itself: No antigen is known for it. One junction end does not reproduce the germline sequence, and a read error may be involved.

Noted time point: baseline, week 1 (first vaccination visit). Specified treatment: pre-vaccination baseline after standard-of-care therapy. The TCR was taken from a man younger than 40 with glioma. Sequencing used PBMCs, obtained from a glioma patient treated with radiotherapy, temozolomide or both. The gene calls are TRBV4-1 and TRBJ2-2; the D gene is possibly TRBD1 (6 bases). CDR3 loop: CASSQDFRGNPGELFF. CDR3 DNA sequence: TGCGCCAGCAGCCAAGATTTTAGGGGGAACCCCGGGGAGCTGTTTTTT.